One and the same sample provided the 3 T cell receptor beta chains below, sequenced in a study of T cell changes during pregnancy in multiple sclerosis. Libraries were prepared by immunoSEQ multiplex PCR; TCRdb keeps only in-frame clonotypes and omits some of them. Of under 50,000 clones listed, almost 95% are singletons. Material: CD8+ T cells from peripheral blood mononuclear cells, obtained in the first trimester of pregnancy. These receptors were taken from a female donor with multiple sclerosis, enrolled in a pregnancy study.

The chain joins TRBV27 to TRBJ2-1; no clear D gene. V shed 5 bases and J shed 5 bases, with 4 bases lying between them. The germline V gene encodes CDR1 MNHEY and CDR2 SMNVEV (reference sequence). CDR3 size: 11 residues. The CDR3: CASSINNEQFF. The DNA of the CDR3 is TGTGCCAGCAGTATCAACAATGAGCAGTTCTTC.

This chain joins TRBV7-9 and TRBJ1-2; a weak D match, TRBD1 (6 bases). The CDR3 extends over 12 amino acids. The V gene's germline CDR1 is SEHNR and CDR2 FQNEAQ (reference sequence). The CDR3: CGQGTANYGYTF. The CDR3 DNA reads as TGTGGTCAGGGGACCGCTAACTATGGCTACACCTTC.

The CDR3 DNA reads TGTGCCCCGGGGGGGGACAGGGCTAATGAGCAGTTCTTC. This gives the protein CAPGGDRANEQFF. V and J are TRBV7-9 and TRBJ2-1; a weak D match, TRBD1 (9 bases). This CDR3 spans 13 amino acids. The ends were cut back, 11 bases at V and 7 bases at J, with 18 bases in the middle. Germline V CDR1 and CDR2: SEHNR, FQNEAQ (reference sequence).